These T cell receptor beta chains were read from a single sample in a study of graft-versus-host responses after intestinal transplantation. For these TCRs, the target antigens are not known. Assay: immunoSEQ multiplex PCR; the TCRdb copy retains only in-frame clones and omits some. This sample has 80,000 to 100,000 clones, with roughly 91% found just once. Sequences were derived from unstimulated CD4+ T cells sorted from spleen or lymph node cells, sampled before transplant. The receptors stem from a human donor who was the organ donor for an intestinal transplant. Each CDR3 is given with its conserved first and last residue. D genes are given only for firm matches. For some rows the clone size is stated as once, few or many, or as a class when expanded; others skip it.

j_call v_call d_call clone_size cdr3_nt cdr3_aa
TRBJ1-4 TRBV9 - - TGTGCCAGCAGCTTCAGAGGCCGGAATGAAAAACTGTTTTTT CASSFRGRNEKLFF
TRBJ2-7 TRBV5-1 - - TGCGCCAGCAGCTTGGTTACCCGGGACACAGGCGAGCAGTACTTC CASSLVTRDTGEQYF
TRBJ2-1 TRBV25-1 TRBD2 - TGTGCCAGCAGTGATCGATTGTCGGCTAGCGGGACGAATGAGCAGTTCTTC CASSDRLSASGTNEQFF
TRBJ2-3 TRBV9 TRBD2 - TGTGCCAGCAGCGTAGTCGCGGGGGGCGCCACAGATACGCAGTATTTT CASSVVAGGATDTQYF
TRBJ2-3 TRBV7-2 TRBD2 - TGTGCCAGCAGCCCCATGGGACTAGCGGGGGTCGATACGCAGTATTTT CASSPMGLAGVDTQYF
TRBJ1-6 TRBV6-1 - - TGTGCCAGCGCAGAACAGGACCTCTATAATTCACCCCTCCACTTT CASAEQDLYNSPLHF
TRBJ2-3 TRBV7-6 TRBD2 - TGTGCCAGCAGCTTAGGTCGGGGGGGCACAGATACGCAGTATTTT CASSLGRGGTDTQYF
TRBJ1-1 TRBV28 TRBD1 - TGTGCCAGCAGTTTGTTCCAGGGCAGGGGGTACACTGAAGCTTTCTTT CASSLFQGRGYTEAFF
TRBJ1-1 TRBV4-3 TRBD1 - TGCGCCAGCAGCTTCCGGGACAGAGGCACTGAAGCTTTCTTT CASSFRDRGTEAFF
TRBJ1-3 TRBV6-6 - - TGTGCCAGCAGTCTGGAGGCCAGTGGTGCTGGAAACACCATATATTTT CASSLEASGAGNTIYF
TRBJ1-5 TRBV6-5 TRBD1 - TGTGCCAGCAGTTACTCGACAGGGAGCAATCAGCCCCAGCATTTT CASSYSTGSNQPQHF
TRBJ2-2 TRBV11-2 - once TGTGCCAGCAGTTTTACGAACACCGGGGAGCTGTTTTTT CASSFTNTGELFF
TRBJ1-5 TRBV6-5 - few TGTGCCAGCGCAGGACCAGGGCGTCATCAGCCCCAGCATTTT CASAGPGRHQPQHF
TRBJ1-2 TRBV5-1 - - TGCGCCAGCAGCTTGGCCGGACAGAAGAATGGCTACACCTTC CASSLAGQKNGYTF
TRBJ2-5 TRBV19 TRBD1 - TGTGCCAGTAGTCCCAGGACAGGTTGGGAGACCCAGTACTTC CASSPRTGWETQYF
TRBJ1-6 TRBV5-5 - - TGTGCCAGCAGCTCCCAGGTACAGGCTCGGGATTCACCCCTCCACTTT CASSSQVQARDSPLHF
TRBJ2-7 TRBV5-1 TRBD1 - TGCGCCAGCAATACAGGGGGCGTCTACTACGAGCAGTACTTC CASNTGGVYYEQYF
TRBJ1-2 TRBV4-1 TRBD1 - TGCGCCAGCAGCCCCCGGGACAGGGGTTTCTATGGCTACACCTTC CASSPRDRGFYGYTF
TRBJ2-7 TRBV5-4 - once TGTGCCAGCCATCGAAGAGAGGACGAGCAGTACTTC CASHRREDEQYF
TRBJ1-1 TRBV6-6 - - TGTGCCAGCAGTTACTCGGGAGAGAACACTGAAGCTTTCTTT CASSYSGENTEAFF
TRBJ1-2 TRBV5-4 - - TGTGCCAGCAGCCCCGGGGGGTATGGCTACACCTTC CASSPGGYGYTF
TRBJ2-3 TRBV4-1 TRBD1 - TGCGCCAGCAGCCGCAACAGGGGTGGAGATACGCAGTATTTT CASSRNRGGDTQYF
TRBJ1-6 TRBV5-1 - - TGCGCCAGCAGCTTGGGGAGGAATTCACCCCTCCACTTT CASSLGRNSPLHF
TRBJ2-7 TRBV6-5 TRBD1 - TGTGCCACCGCCCGGGACAGGTCGACCTACGAGCAGTACTTC CATARDRSTYEQYF
TRBJ1-4 TRBV28 - - TGTGCCAGCAGCATGAGCCCCGGAGGGGAAAAACTGTTTTTT CASSMSPGGEKLFF
TRBJ2-7 TRBV18 - - TGTGCCAGCTCACTAGGACAGAGGTCCGAGCAGTACTTC CASSLGQRSEQYF
TRBJ2-7 TRBV18 - - TGTGCCAGCTCGTCCTTCTACGAGCAGTACTTC CASSSFYEQYF
TRBJ1-5 TRBV15 - few TGTGCCACCAGTACCGACTACGGGAGCAATCAGCCCCAGCATTTT CATSTDYGSNQPQHF
TRBJ2-7 TRBV7-3 TRBD1 - TGTGCCAGCAGCTTTACAGGGGGGATTGGGGAGCAGTACTTC CASSFTGGIGEQYF
TRBJ1-6 TRBV4-2 - - TGTGCCAGCAGCCAAGTTCGTAAACCCCTCCACTTT CASSQVRKPLHF
TRBJ2-7 TRBV18 TRBD1 - TGTGCCAGCTCACACGGGACAGGGTGGTACGAGCAGTACTTC CASSHGTGWYEQYF
TRBJ2-7 TRBV4-1 - - TGCGCCAGCAGCCGAGACCAGGGGTACGAGCAGTACTTC CASSRDQGYEQYF
TRBJ2-7 TRBV7-9 TRBD1 - TGTGCCAGCAGAAATGCCGGGACAGGGTCCTACGAGCAGTACTTC CASRNAGTGSYEQYF
TRBJ2-7 TRBV15 - - TGTGCCACCAGCAGAGCTCGGACAGCGCCCTACGAGCAGTACTTC CATSRARTAPYEQYF
TRBJ2-6 TRBV10-3 - - TGTGCCATCAGGCCGAGCTCTGGGGCCAACGTCCTGACTTTC CAIRPSSGANVLTF
TRBJ2-2 TRBV2 - - TGTGCCAGCCACAGGGTTAGACCTATAGGGGAGCTGTTTTTT CASHRVRPIGELFF
TRBJ1-3 TRBV7-2 - - TGTGCCAGCAGCTTAAAACAGGGTGGTGGAAACACCATATATTTT CASSLKQGGGNTIYF
TRBJ1-4 TRBV4-3 - - TGCGCCAGCAGCCAAGCCTCGGTGGCGGGGTCGGCGGAAAAACTGTTTTTT CASSQASVAGSAEKLFF
TRBJ2-7 TRBV9 - once TGTGCCAGCAGCGTCACAGGAATCTACGAGCAGTACTTC CASSVTGIYEQYF
TRBJ1-3 TRBV25-1 - - TGCGGGGGGGGAATCACCATATATTTT CGGGITIYF
TRBJ1-2 TRBV19 - once TGTGCCAGTAGATCGACAGAAAATGGTGGCTACACCTTC CASRSTENGGYTF
TRBJ1-5 TRBV4-1 - - TGCGCCAGCAGCCAAAACAGGGTGCTCACCAATCAGCCCCAGCATTTT CASSQNRVLTNQPQHF
TRBJ1-3 TRBV30 TRBD1 - TGTGCCTGGGGAACAGGGGGCCTTGGAAACACCATATATTTT CAWGTGGLGNTIYF
TRBJ1-6 TRBV6-1 - - TGTGCCAGCAGTGTTTCACAGCCGAGAGTAAACTATAATTCACCCCTCCACTTT CASSVSQPRVNYNSPLHF
TRBJ2-5 TRBV11-2 - - TGTGCCAGCAGCTTATCGGCAGGGGAGGGAGAGACCCAGTACTTC CASSLSAGEGETQYF
TRBJ1-3 TRBV19 - once TGTGCCAGTAGAACTACTGACCTCTACTCTGGAAACACCATATATTTT CASRTTDLYSGNTIYF
TRBJ1-6 TRBV4-1 - - TGCGCCAGCAGCCAAGTTAACAGGGATTCACCCCTCCACTTT CASSQVNRDSPLHF
TRBJ2-1 TRBV4-2 TRBD2 - TGTGCCAGCAGCCAAGTTAGCGGGGGCTCCTACAATGGGCAGTTCTTC CASSQVSGGSYNGQFF
TRBJ1-1 TRBV6-1 - - TGTGCCAGCAGGTTGACAGAGAACACTGAAGCTTTCTTT CASRLTENTEAFF
TRBJ2-7 TRBV19 TRBD1 - TGTGCCAGTAGTTCACAACCGGGACAGGGAAACGAGCAGTACTTC CASSSQPGQGNEQYF
TRBJ1-1 TRBV7-6 - - TGTGCCAGCAGCTTACGGCGCGGATCGGGAGGGGGAGAAGCTTTCTTT CASSLRRGSGGGEAFF
TRBJ1-6 TRBV5-5 - - TGTGCCAGCAGCTCAGGGCCCCTTAGGGATAATTCACCCCTCCACTTT CASSSGPLRDNSPLHF
TRBJ1-4 TRBV15 TRBD1 - TGTGCCACCAGTAACACGTCACAGGGGGCGACTAATGAAAAACTGTTTTTT CATSNTSQGATNEKLFF
TRBJ2-7 TRBV5-1 TRBD2 - TGCGCCAGCAGCTTGCGTAACCAGCGGGGGGGCGGTACGCACCGAAACTACGAGCAGTACTTC CASSLRNQRGGGTHRNYEQYF